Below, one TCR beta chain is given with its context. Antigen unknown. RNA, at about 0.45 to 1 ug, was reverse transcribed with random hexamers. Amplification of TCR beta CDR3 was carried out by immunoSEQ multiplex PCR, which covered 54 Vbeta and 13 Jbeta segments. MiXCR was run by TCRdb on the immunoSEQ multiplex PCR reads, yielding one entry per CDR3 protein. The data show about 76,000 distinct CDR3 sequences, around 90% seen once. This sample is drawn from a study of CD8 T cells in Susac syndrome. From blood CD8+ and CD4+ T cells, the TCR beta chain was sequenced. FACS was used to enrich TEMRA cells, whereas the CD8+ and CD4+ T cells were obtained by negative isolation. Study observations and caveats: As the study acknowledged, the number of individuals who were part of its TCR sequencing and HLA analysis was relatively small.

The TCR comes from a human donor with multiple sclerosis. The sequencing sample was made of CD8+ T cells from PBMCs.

In DNA, the CDR3 is TGTGCCAGCAGTTTAGCCGCCGAGGGACTAGCGGGAGGTTCTCCCTACGAGCAGTACTTC. It translates to CASSLAAEGLAGGSPYEQYF. The chain is built from TRBV12-3 or TRBV12-4 and TRBJ2-7; 15 positions match TRBD2. The V gene end was trimmed by 0 bases and the J gene end by 2 bases; junction bases not matched to a gene: 11. The CDR3 extends over 20 amino acids.